The present TCR beta chain was sequenced within a study of blood T cells in healthy people across ages. With a J-beta primer mix and a sample-barcoded 5' primer, a second PCR ran about 6 to 11 cycles. TCRdb ran MiXCR on the 5' RACE reads and lists one entry per CDR3 protein. This table holds 590,000 or so distinct CDR3 sequences, approximately 30% found once. Samples each had at least 5.5 micrograms of total RNA extracted. This clonotype has a count of ten or more. V lost 6 bases, J lost 0 bases, and 9 bases stayed unmatched. Germline CDR1 SGHNT, CDR2 YENEEA. This CDR3 has 18 residues. The TCR comes from a woman aged 80 or over in good health. Sequenced: blood. This rearrangement joins TRBV11-3 to TRBJ2-6; the match to TRBD1 covers 9 bases. CDR3 sequence (DNA): TGTGCCAGCAGTCACTCCGGGACAGGGTACTCTGGGGCCAACGTCCTGACTTTC. Amino acids: CASSHSGTGYSGANVLTF.